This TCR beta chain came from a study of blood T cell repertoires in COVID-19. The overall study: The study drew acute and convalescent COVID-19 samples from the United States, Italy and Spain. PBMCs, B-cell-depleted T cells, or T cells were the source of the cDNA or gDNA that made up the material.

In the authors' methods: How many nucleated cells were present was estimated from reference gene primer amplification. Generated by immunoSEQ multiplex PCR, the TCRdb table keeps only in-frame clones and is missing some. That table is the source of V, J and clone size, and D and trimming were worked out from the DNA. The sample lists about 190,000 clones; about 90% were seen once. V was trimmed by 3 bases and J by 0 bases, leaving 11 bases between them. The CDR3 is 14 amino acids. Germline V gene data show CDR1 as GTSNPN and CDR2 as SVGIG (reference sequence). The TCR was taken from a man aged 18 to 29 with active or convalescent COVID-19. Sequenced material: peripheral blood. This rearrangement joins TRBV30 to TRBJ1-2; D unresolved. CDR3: CAWSMSVTNYGYTF. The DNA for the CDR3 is TGTGCCTGGAGCATGTCAGTTACTAACTATGGCTACACCTTC.